This T cell receptor beta chain is drawn from a study of CD8 T cells in ankylosing spondylitis. A remark on this clonotype: What it binds is not known.

Study conclusions and caveats: Disease-linked clones bore a CD8+ phenotype, appearing relatively rarely in peripheral blood. The clones that were linked to disease were reported to be significantly enriched in matched synovial fluid samples from ankylosing spondylitis patients.

One entry per CDR3 protein, called by TCRdb with MiXCR from the 5' RACE reads. The sample contains 200,000 to 250,000 distinct CDR3 sequences, over 9.5% of which appear only once. V shed 5 bases and J shed 0 bases, with 13 bases lying between them. The CDR3 runs to 15 residues. This chain joins TRBV12-3 or TRBV12-4 and TRBJ2-5; the D is unclear. The TCR was taken from a male donor with ankylosing spondylitis or in good health (not recorded which). Sequencing used blood, either unsorted or a sorted T cell fraction (not recorded which). DNA for the CDR3: TGTGCCAGCAGTCAAGGACGAGACCACCAAGAGACCCAGTACTTC. Protein product: CASSQGRDHQETQYF.